This T cell receptor beta chain was found in a study of T cell responses to AZD1222 COVID-19 vaccine. V shed 2 bases, J shed 3 bases, and the junction held 4 bases outside the gene matches. Germline-derived CDR1 and CDR2 are MNHNS and SASEGT. The CDR3 is 14 amino acids. Using immunoSEQ multiplex PCR, the repertoire was profiled, and TCRdb retains in-frame clones only, with some absent. The repertoire includes fewer than 80,000 clones, about 91% of them detected once, and approximately 11% sits in the top ten. Study observations and caveats: Elevations in Spike-specific TCR breadth and depth followed administration of two AZD1222 doses.

A word on this clone: The antigen is not known.

The clonotype comes from an adult who received the MenACWY meningococcal vaccine as a control. The chain couples TRBV6-1 to TRBJ2-7, with 7 bases aligning to TRBD1. Sequenced here: peripheral blood, sampled 28 days after the second dose of the MenACWY control vaccine. CDR3 region: CASSENTGVYEQYF. The CDR3 region has the DNA TGTGCCAGCAGTGAAAACACAGGGGTCTACGAGCAGTACTTC.